This TCR beta chain was sequenced for a study of T cell repertoires in cytomegalovirus infection (dated by TCRdb to between 2019 and 2020). For the wider study: The peptide stimulations were aimed at well-studied HLA-B-restricted epitopes as well as recently identified HLA-C-restricted CMV epitopes, whose presentation resists viral immunomodulation. Donor HLA type was relevant to the analysis, because carriage of CMV infection together with the matching HLA type was indicated by public TCR beta signatures.

Findings and caveats that apply to the study as a whole: Carriers of CMV infection plus the relevant HLA type were discriminated by the cumulative frequency of public TCR beta family members in the study cohort and in an independent roughly 400-donor cohort. The ex vivo response was dominated by HLA-C-restricted CMV-specific TCR beta clonotypes, which also provided the single most frequent clonotype in two of eight donors.

The sample's treatment or condition label, decoded: in vitro stimulation with specific CMV peptide epitopes to enrich CMV-specific T cells. About this clonotype: No antigen is known for it. No base-level quality is on record; no much larger clone is a single base apart.

TCRdb shows the sequencer as Illumina HiSeq 1500. In-frame beta chains were kept once TCRdb had trimmed the public reads at Q25 with fastp and called clones with MiXCR. Rows are unified per CDR3 protein, each entry keeping the most common DNA and genes. The sample records hundreds of thousands of distinct CDR3 sequences, approximately 31% of which are singletons. Of the sample, around an eighth is held by the ten largest clones. From the cysteine up to the phenylalanine, the CDR3 has a length of 15 residues. Solely the CDR3 DNA is kept, with 45 bases framed from the first base. Trimming removed 0 bases from V and 2 bases from J, leaving 10 bases between the germline ends. CDR1 and CDR2 are drawn from the germline V gene: MNHEY, SVGAGI.

This material consisted of cultured CD8+ T cells from PBMCs, taken from culture after CMV antigen stimulation. This chain is built from TRBV6-5 and TRBJ1-2; the D gene identity is not certain. This receptor was identified in a human donor in good health (CMV status not recorded). Some clones in this sample may be carry-over from other donors' samples. The CDR3 corresponds to CASSYSGRGNYGYTF. The nucleotide sequence is TGTGCCAGCAGTTACTCAGGTCGCGGGAACTATGGCTACACCTTC.